Below, one TCR beta chain is given with its context. Original analysis: Reference gene primer amplification in the assay estimated nucleated cell counts. The table came from immunoSEQ multiplex PCR; TCRdb's copy has only in-frame clones and leaves some out. V and J calls and clone size follow that table, whereas D and trimming were derived from the DNA. The table shows over 300,000 clones, with about 90% occurring only once. This sample was included in a study of blood T cell repertoires in COVID-19. Study in general: Researchers got acute and convalescent COVID-19 samples from the United States, Italy and Spain.

This clonotype originated in a man aged 18 to 30 with active or convalescent COVID-19. The sequenced material came from peripheral blood.

This chain's CDR3 is CASYGSYNEQFF. DNA of the CDR3: TGTGCCAGTTACGGCTCCTACAATGAGCAGTTCTTC. The chain recombines TRBV19 with TRBJ2-1; D remains unclear. The germline gives CDR1 LNHDA, CDR2 SQIVND (reference sequence). The CDR3 runs 12 residues. Trimming removed 8 bases from V and 0 bases from J, with 5 bases in between.